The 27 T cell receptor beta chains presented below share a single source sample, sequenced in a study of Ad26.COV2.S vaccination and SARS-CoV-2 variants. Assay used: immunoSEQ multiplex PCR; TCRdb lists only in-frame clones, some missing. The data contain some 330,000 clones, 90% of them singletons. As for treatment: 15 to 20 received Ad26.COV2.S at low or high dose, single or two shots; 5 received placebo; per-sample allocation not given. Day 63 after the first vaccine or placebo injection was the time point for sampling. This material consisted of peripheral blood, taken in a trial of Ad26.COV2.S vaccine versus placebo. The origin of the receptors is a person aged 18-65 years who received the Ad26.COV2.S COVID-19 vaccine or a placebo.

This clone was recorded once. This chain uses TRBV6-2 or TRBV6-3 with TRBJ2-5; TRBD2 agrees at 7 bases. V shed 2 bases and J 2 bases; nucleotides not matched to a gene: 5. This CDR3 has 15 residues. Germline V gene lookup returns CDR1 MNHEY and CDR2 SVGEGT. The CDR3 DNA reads TGTGCCAGCAGTTACAGGGCTAGCGGACAAGAGACCCAGTACTTC. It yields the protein CASSYRASGQETQYF.

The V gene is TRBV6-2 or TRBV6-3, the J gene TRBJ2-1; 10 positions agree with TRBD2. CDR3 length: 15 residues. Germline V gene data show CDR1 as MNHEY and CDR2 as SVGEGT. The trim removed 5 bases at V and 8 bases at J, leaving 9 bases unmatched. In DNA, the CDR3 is TGTGCCAGCAGTGCTAGCGGGGGCCTCGCCGATGAGCAGTTCTTC. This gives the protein CASSASGGLADEQFF.

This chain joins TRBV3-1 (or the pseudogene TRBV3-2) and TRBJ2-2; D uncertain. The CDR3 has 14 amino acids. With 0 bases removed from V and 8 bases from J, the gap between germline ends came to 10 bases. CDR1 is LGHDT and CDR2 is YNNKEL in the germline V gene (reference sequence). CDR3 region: CASSQEASVGELFF. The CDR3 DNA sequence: TGTGCCAGCAGCCAAGAGGCGTCGGTGGGGGAGCTGTTTTTT.

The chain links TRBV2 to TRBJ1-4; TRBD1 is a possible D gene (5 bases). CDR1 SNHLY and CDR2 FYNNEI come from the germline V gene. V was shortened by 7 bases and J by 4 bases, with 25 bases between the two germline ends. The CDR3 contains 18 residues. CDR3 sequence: CASTAMEGAQAFNEKLFF. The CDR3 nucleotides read TGTGCCAGCACCGCTATGGAAGGGGCACAGGCCTTTAATGAAAAACTGTTTTTT.

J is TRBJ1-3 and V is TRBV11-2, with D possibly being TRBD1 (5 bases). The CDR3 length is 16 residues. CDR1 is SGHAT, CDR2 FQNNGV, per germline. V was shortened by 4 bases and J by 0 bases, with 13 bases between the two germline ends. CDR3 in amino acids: CASSSWRGPSGNTIYF. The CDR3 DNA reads TGTGCCAGCAGCTCTTGGCGGGGACCCTCTGGAAACACCATATATTTT.

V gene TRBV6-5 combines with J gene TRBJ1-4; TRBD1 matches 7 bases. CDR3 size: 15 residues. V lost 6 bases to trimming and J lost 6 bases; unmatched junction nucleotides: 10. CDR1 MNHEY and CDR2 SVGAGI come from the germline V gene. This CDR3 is CASRQRGLHYEKLFF. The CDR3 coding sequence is TGTGCCAGCAGACAAAGGGGGCTGCACTATGAAAAACTGTTTTTT.

CDR3 bases: TGTGCCAGCAGCTTGGTGGTGGGACTACACTACACCGGGGAGCTGTTTTTT. The encoded protein is CASSLVVGLHYTGELFF. The V gene is TRBV5-4, the J gene TRBJ2-2; TRBD2 matches at 7 bases. The J segment lost 3 bases and the V segment lost 0 bases, leaving 8 bases of the junction unmatched. This CDR3 comprises 17 residues. Looked up from germline, CDR1 is SGHNT and CDR2 is YYREEE (reference sequence).

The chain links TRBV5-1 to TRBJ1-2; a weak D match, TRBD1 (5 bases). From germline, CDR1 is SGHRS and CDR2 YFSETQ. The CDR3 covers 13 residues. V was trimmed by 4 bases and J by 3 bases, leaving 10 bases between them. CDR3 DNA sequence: TGCGCCAGCAGCGTAGGACAAGACTATGGCTACACCTTC. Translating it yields CASSVGQDYGYTF. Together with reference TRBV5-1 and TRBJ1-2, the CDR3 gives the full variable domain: KAGVTQTPRYLIKTRGQQVTLSCSPISGHRSVSWYQQTPGQGLQFLFEYFSETQRNKGNFPGRFSGRQFSNSRSEMNVSTLELGDSALYLCASSVGQDYGYTFGSGTRLTVV.

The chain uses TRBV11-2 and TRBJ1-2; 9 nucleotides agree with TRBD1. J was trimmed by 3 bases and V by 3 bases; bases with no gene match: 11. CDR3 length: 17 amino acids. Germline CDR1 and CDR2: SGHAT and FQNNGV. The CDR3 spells CASSFGTGIAGDYGYTF. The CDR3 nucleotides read TGTGCCAGCAGCTTCGGGACAGGGATCGCCGGAGACTATGGCTACACCTTC.

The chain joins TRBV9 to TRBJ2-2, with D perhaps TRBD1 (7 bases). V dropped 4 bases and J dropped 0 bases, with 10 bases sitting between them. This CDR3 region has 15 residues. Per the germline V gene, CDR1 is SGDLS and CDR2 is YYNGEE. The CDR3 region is CASSRRGPNTGELFF. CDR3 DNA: TGTGCCAGCAGCCGGAGGGGGCCGAACACCGGGGAGCTGTTTTTT.

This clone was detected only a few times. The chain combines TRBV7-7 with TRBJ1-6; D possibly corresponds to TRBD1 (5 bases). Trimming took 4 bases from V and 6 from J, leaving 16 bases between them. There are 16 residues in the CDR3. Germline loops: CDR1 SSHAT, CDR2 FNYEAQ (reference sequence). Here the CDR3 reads CASSSTGKMCNSPLHF. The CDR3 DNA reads TGTGCCAGCAGCTCTACAGGCAAGATGTGTAATTCACCCCTCCACTTT. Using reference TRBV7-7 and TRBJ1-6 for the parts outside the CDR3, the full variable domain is GAGVSQSPRYKVTKRGQDVTLRCDPISSHATLYWYQQALGQGPEFLTYFNYEAQPDKSGLPSDRFSAERPEGSISTLTIQRTEQRDSAMYRCASSSTGKMCNSPLHFGNGTRLTVT.

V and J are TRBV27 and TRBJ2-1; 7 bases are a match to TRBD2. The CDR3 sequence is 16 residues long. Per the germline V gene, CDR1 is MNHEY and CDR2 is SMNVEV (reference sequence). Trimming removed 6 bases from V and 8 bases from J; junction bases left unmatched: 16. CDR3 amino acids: CASSVYIGLVDYEQFF. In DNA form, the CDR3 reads TGTGCCAGCAGCGTTTATATAGGACTAGTGGATTATGAGCAGTTCTTC.

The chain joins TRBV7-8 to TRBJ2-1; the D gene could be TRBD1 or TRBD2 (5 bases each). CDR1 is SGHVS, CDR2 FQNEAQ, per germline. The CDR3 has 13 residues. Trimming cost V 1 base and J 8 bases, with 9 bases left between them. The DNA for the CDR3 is TGTGCCAGCAGCTTAGGCCGAGGGGATGAGCAGTTCTTC. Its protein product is CASSLGRGDEQFF.

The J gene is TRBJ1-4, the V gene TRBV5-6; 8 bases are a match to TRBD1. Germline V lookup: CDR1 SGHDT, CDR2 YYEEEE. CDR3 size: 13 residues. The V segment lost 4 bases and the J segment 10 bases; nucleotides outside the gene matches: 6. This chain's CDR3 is CASSRRGRTKLFF. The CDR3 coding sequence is TGTGCCAGCAGCCGCAGGGGGCGAACAAAACTGTTTTTT.

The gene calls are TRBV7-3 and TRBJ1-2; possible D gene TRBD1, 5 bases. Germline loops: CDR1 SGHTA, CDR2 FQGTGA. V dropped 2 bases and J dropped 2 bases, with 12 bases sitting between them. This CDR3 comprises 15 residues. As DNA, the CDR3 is TGTGCCAGCAGCTTAGAGGGGTGGGGGAACTATGGCTACACCTTC. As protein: CASSLEGWGNYGYTF. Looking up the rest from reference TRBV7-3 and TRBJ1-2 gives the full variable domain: GAGVSQTPSNKVTEKGKYVELRCDPISGHTALYWYRQSLGQGPEFLIYFQGTGAADDSGLPNDRFFAVRPEGSVSTLKIQRTERGDSAVYLCASSLEGWGNYGYTFGSGTRLTVV.

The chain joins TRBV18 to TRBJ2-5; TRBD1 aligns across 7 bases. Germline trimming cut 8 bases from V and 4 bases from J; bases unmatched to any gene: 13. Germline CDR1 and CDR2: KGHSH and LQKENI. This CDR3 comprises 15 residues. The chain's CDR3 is CASTPGEGAGETQYF. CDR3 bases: TGTGCCAGCACCCCAGGCGAGGGGGCAGGAGAGACCCAGTACTTC.

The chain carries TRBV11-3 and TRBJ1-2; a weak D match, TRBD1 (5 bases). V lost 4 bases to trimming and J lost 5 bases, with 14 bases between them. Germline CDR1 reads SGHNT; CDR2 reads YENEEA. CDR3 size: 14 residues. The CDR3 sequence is CASSSSGGNYGYTF. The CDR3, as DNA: TGTGCCAGCAGCTCCAGCGGGGGAAATTATGGCTACACCTTC. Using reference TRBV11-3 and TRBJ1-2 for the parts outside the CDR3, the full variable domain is EAGVVQSPRYKIIEKKQPVAFWCNPISGHNTLYWYLQNLGQGPELLIRYENEEAVDDSQLPKDRFSAERLKGVDSTLKIQPAELGDSAVYLCASSSSGGNYGYTFGSGTRLTVV.

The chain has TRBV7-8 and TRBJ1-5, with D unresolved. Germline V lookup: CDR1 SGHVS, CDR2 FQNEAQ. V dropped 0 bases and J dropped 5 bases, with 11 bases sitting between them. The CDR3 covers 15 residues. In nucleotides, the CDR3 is TGTGCCAGCAGCTTAGCGGTTGCGGGAGATCAGCCCCAGCATTTT. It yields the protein CASSLAVAGDQPQHF.

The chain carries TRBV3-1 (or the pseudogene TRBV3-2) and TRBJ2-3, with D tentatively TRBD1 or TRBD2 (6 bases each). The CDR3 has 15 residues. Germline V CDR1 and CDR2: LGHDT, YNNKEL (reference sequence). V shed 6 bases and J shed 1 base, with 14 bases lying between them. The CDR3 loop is CASSDIRGRTDTQYF. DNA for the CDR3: TGTGCCAGCAGTGATATCCGGGGGCGCACAGATACGCAGTATTTT.

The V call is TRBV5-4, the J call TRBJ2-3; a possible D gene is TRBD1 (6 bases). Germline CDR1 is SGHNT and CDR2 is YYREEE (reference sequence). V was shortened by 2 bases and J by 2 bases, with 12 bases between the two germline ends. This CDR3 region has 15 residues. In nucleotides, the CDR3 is TGTGCCAGCAGCTTTTCAGGGGACCTCACAGATACGCAGTATTTT. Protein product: CASSFSGDLTDTQYF.

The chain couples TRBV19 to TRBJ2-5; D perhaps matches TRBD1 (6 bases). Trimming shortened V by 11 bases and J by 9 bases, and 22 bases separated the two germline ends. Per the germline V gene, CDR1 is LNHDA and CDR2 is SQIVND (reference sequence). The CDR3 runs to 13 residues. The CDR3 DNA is TGTGCCTCAGGGACAACCCCAAAGGGGTCCCAGTACTTC. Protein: CASGTTPKGSQYF.

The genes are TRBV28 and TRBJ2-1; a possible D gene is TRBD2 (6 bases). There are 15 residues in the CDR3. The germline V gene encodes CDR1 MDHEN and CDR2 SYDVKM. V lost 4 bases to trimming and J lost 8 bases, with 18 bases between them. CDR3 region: CASSSPRRGVDEQFF. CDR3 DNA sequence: TGTGCCAGCAGTTCTCCTAGGAGGGGAGTCGATGAGCAGTTCTTC.

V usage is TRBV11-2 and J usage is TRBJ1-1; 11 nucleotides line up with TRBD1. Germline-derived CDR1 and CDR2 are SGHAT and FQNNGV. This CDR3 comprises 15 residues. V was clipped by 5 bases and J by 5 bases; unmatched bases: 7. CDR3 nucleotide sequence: TGTGCCAGCAGCCCTTGGACAGGGGGCCATACTGAAGCTTTCTTT. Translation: CASSPWTGGHTEAFF.

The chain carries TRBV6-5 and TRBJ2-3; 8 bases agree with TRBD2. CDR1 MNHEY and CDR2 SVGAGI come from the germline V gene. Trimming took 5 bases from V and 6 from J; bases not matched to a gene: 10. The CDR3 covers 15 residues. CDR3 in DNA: TGTGCCAGCAGTCCCCCGGGGGGGACCCGCGATACGCAGTATTTT. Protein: CASSPPGGTRDTQYF.

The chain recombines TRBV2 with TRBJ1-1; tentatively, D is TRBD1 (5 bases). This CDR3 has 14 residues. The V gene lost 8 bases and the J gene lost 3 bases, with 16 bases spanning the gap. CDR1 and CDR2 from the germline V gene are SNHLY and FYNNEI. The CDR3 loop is CASEHEYRYTEAFF. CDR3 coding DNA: TGTGCCAGCGAACACGAATACAGGTACACTGAAGCTTTCTTT.

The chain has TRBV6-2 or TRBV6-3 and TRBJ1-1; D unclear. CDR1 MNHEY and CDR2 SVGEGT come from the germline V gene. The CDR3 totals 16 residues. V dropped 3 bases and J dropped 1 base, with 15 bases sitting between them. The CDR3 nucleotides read TGTGCCAGCAGTTATATCCCTCGTGGGTCGAACACTGAAGCTTTCTTT. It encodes CASSYIPRGSNTEAFF.

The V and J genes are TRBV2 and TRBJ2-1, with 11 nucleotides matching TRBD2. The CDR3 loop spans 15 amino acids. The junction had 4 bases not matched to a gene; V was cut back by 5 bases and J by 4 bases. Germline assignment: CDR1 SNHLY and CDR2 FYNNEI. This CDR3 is CASSPGLAVYNEQFF. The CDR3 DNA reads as TGTGCCAGCAGTCCGGGACTAGCGGTTTACAATGAGCAGTTCTTC. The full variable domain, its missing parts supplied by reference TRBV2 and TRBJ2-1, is EPEVTQTPSHQVTQMGQEVILRCVPISNHLYFYWYRQILGQKVEFLVSFYNNEISEKSEIFDDQFSVERPDGSNFTLKIRSTKLEDSAMYFCASSPGLAVYNEQFFGPGTRLTVL.